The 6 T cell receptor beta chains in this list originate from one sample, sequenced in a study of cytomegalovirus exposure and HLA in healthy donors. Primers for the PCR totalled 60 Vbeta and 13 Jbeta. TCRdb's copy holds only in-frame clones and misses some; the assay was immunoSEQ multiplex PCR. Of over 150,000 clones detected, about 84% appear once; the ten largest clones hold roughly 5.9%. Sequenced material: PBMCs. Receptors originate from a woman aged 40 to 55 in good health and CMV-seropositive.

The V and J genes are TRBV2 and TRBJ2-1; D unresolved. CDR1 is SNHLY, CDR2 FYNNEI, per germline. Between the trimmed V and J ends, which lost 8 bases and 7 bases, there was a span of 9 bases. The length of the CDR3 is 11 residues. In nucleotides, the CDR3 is TGTGCCAGCGGCGGCTGGAATGAGCAGTTCTTC. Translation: CASGGWNEQFF.

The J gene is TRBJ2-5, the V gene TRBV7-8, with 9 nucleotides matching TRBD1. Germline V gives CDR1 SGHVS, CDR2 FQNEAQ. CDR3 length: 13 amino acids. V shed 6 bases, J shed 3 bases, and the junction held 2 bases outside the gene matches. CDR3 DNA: TGTGCCAGCAGAAGGACAGGGGAAGAGACCCAGTACTTC. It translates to CASRRTGEETQYF.

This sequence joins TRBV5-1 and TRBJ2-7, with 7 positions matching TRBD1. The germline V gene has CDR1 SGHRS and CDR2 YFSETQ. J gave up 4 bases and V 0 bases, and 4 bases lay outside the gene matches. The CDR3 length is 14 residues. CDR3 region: CASSLGDSRYEQYF. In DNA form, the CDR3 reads TGCGCCAGCAGCTTGGGGGACAGCAGATACGAGCAGTACTTC.

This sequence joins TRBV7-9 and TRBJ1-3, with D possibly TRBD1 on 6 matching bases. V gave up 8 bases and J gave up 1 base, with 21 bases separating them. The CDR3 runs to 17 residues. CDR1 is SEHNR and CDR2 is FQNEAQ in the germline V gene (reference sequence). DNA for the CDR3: TGTGCCAGCCGGGAGGGAGGGGGGGTTGCTTCTGGAAACACCATATATTTT. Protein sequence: CASREGGGVASGNTIYF. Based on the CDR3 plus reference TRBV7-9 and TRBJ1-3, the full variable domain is DTGVSQNPRHKITKRGQNVTFRCDPISEHNRLYWYRQTLGQGPEFLTYFQNEAQLEKSRLLSDRFSAERPKGSFSTLEIQRTEQGDSAMYLCASREGGGVASGNTIYFGEGSWLTVV.

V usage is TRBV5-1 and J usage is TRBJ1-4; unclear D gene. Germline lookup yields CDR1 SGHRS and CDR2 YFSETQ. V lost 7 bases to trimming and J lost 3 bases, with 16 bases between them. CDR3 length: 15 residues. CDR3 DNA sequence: TGCGCCAGCCGAAGGGAGACCGTTCCTAATGAAAAACTGTTTTTT. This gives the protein CASRRETVPNEKLFF.

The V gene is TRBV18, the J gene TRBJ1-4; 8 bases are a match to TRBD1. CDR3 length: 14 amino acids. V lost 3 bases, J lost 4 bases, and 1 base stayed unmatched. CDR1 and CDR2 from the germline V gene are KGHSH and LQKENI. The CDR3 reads CASSPGQGNEKLFF. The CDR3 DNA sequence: TGTGCCAGCTCACCCGGACAGGGTAATGAAAAACTGTTTTTT.